These 11 T cell receptor beta chains were sequenced from one sample in a study of beta chain features in type 1 diabetes. The sequenced template was cDNA made from the entire isolated RNA. Some clones are missing from TCRdb's copy, which holds only in-frame ones; the method was immunoSEQ multiplex PCR. The sample consists of under 150,000 clones, 40% to 60% of them appearing once. Specimen: Tregs from blood. The receptors originated from a man in his late teens or twenties in good health.

This rearrangement joins TRBV30 to TRBJ2-5, with a possible D match to TRBD1 (5 bases). The J call is in doubt because the DNA end fits TRBJ2-7 better. The CDR3 length is 13 residues. The V gene's germline CDR1 is GTSNPN and CDR2 SVGIG (reference sequence). Written as DNA, the CDR3 is TGTGCCTGGAGTGCAGGGCAGCCCTACGAGCAGTACTTC. This gives the protein CAWSAGQPYEQYF.

The genes are TRBV2 and TRBJ1-5; D is perhaps TRBD1 (5 bases). Between the trimmed V and J ends, which lost 6 bases and 4 bases, there was a span of 16 bases. This CDR3 region has 15 residues. CDR1 SNHLY and CDR2 FYNNEI come from the germline V gene. The CDR3 DNA is TGTGCCAGCAGGATCGAAGTCGGGGGAAATCAGCCCCAGCATTTT. Residues: CASRIEVGGNQPQHF.

The CDR3 bases are TGTGCCAGCAGTCAAGGGACAGATCCTCTCAATGAGCAGTTCTTC. This translates into CASSQGTDPLNEQFF. V is TRBV6-5 and J is TRBJ2-1, with TRBD1 matching 7 bases. The germline V gene encodes CDR1 MNHEY and CDR2 SVGAGI. The CDR3 extends over 15 amino acids. V lost 5 bases, J lost 6 bases, and 10 bases stayed unmatched.

The table lists this clone with a few counts. The rearrangement joins TRBV28 to TRBJ1-2, with D uncertain. V gave up 6 bases and J gave up 4 bases, with 15 bases separating them. Germline lookup yields CDR1 MDHEN and CDR2 SYDVKM. CDR3 length: 14 residues. CDR3 residues: CASSVVSDIYGYTF. The CDR3 DNA reads TGTGCCAGCAGCGTAGTATCAGACATCTATGGCTACACCTTC.

The rearrangement uses TRBV28 and TRBJ1-1; 12 nucleotides match TRBD1. V lost 9 bases and J lost 0; bases outside the gene matches: 8. This CDR3 is 16 amino acids long. In germline, CDR1 is MDHEN, CDR2 SYDVKM. CDR3 protein: CASGTGGLSMNTEAFF. The CDR3 coding sequence is TGTGCCAGTGGGACAGGGGGCTTGTCCATGAACACTGAAGCTTTCTTT.

This clone has a handful of counts. The gene calls are TRBV7-9 and TRBJ1-2; a weak D match, TRBD1 (6 bases). The germline V gene encodes CDR1 SEHNR and CDR2 FQNEAQ (reference sequence). Trimming cost V 5 bases and J 7 bases, with 20 bases left between them. The CDR3 is made up of 15 amino acids. CDR3 nucleotide sequence: TGTGCCAGCAGCGGCGTGGGGTGGACAGCTAGTGGCTACACCTTC. Protein product: CASSGVGWTASGYTF.

The V gene is TRBV19, the J gene TRBJ2-7; 11 bases map to TRBD2. The germline CDR1 and CDR2 sequences are LNHDA and SQIVND (reference sequence). Germline trimming cut 6 bases from V and 0 bases from J; bases unmatched to any gene: 7. CDR3 length: 16 residues. This CDR3 is CASSPGLAGTSYEQYF. DNA of the CDR3: TGTGCCAGTAGCCCCGGACTAGCGGGTACCTCCTACGAGCAGTACTTC.

Only a few counts were recorded for this clone. The V call is TRBV28, the J call TRBJ1-1, with 9 bases matching TRBD1. Looked up from germline, CDR1 is MDHEN and CDR2 is SYDVKM. With V trimmed by 7 bases and J by 5 bases, 8 bases remained unmatched. This CDR3 contains 14 residues. The CDR3 coding sequence is TGTGCCAGCACCTGGACAGGGGTTCGGACTGAAGCTTTCTTT. It translates to CASTWTGVRTEAFF.

The V gene is TRBV30, the J gene TRBJ1-1, with D possibly TRBD1 on 6 matching bases. The CDR3 sequence is 13 residues long. Germline V gene sequence: CDR1 GTSNPN, CDR2 SVGIG (reference sequence). V lost 7 bases and J lost 1, with 13 bases in between. CDR3 residues: CASQGFGNTEAFF. CDR3 nucleotides: TGTGCCTCACAGGGATTTGGGAACACTGAAGCTTTCTTT.

This rearrangement joins TRBV4-3 to TRBJ2-3; tentatively, D is TRBD2 (5 bases). Germline lookup yields CDR1 LGHNA and CDR2 YSLEER. The CDR3 is 15 residues long. With 4 bases removed from V and 4 bases from J, the gap between germline ends came to 15 bases. CDR3 sequence reads: CASSPRTGSADTQYF. Written as DNA, the CDR3 is TGCGCCAGCAGCCCCCGGACGGGGTCGGCAGATACGCAGTATTTT.

The CDR3 reads CASSLDPGTNTGELFF. CDR3 nucleotide sequence: TGTGCCAGCAGCTTGGATCCAGGGACAAACACCGGGGAGCTGTTTTTT. The rearrangement joins TRBV5-4 to TRBJ2-2; perhaps TRBD1 as D (6 bases). The CDR3 runs 16 residues. V dropped 0 bases and J dropped 2 bases, with 11 bases sitting between them. CDR1 SGHNT and CDR2 YYREEE come from the germline V gene (reference sequence). The whole variable domain, filled in from reference TRBV5-4 and TRBJ2-2, reads ETGVTQSPTHLIKTRGQQVTLRCSSQSGHNTVSWYQQALGQGPQFIFQYYREEENGRGNFPPRFSGLQFPNYSSELNVNALELDDSALYLCASSLDPGTNTGELFFGEGSRLTVL.